This T cell receptor beta chain was retrieved from a study of blood T cell repertoires in COVID-19. Study-wide background: Specimens from acute and convalescent COVID-19 originated in the United States, Italy and Spain. In each case, the material was cDNA or gDNA derived from T cells, B-cell-depleted T cells, or PBMCs.

Participant-given clinical history determined each cohort assignment. Between the trimmed V and J ends, which lost 0 bases and 0 bases, there was a span of 10 bases. Per germline, CDR1 SGHRS and CDR2 YFSETQ. The CDR3 spans 15 residues. The method was immunoSEQ multiplex PCR; TCRdb's version includes in-frame clones alone and lacks a portion of them. Altogether around 140,000 clones are present, over 75% being singletons, with the ten largest covering 3.5% to 5%. Source material: PBMCs or T cells enriched from blood (not recorded which). This TCR came from a man in his forties or fifties in a cohort exposed to, infected with or recovered from COVID-19 (not recorded which). This chain joins TRBV5-1 and TRBJ2-7, with D possibly being TRBD1 (5 bases). The CDR3 bases are TGCGCCAGCAGCTTGGCCGCTGACAGCTCCTACGAGCAGTACTTC. This codes for CASSLAADSSYEQYF.